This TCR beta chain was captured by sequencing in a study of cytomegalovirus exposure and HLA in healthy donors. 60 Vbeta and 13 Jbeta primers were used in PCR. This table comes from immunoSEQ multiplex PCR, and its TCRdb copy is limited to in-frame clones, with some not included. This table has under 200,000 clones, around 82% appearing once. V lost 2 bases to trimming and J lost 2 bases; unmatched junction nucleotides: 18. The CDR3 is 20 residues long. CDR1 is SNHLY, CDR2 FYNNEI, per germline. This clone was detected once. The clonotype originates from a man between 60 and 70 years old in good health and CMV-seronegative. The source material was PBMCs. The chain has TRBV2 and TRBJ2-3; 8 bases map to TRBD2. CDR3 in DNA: TGTGCCAGCAGTGAAACTTTAATGATGAGCGGGGGACTGAACACAGATACGCAGTATTTT. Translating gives CASSETLMMSGGLNTDTQYF.